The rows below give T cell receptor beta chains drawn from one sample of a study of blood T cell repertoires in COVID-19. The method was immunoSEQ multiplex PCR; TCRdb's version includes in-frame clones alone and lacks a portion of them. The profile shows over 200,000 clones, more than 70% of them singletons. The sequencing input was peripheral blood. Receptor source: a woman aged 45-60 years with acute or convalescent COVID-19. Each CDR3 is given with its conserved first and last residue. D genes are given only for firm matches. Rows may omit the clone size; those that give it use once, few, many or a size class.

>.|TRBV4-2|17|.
CASSQDMEVGKDSPLHF
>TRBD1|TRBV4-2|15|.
CASSPGDRGRDTQYF
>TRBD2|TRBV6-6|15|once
CASSLTSGSAYEQYF
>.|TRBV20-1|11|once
CSARVAPEAFF
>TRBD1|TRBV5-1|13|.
CASSTGVDEKLFF
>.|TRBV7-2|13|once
CASSLARRGEQYF
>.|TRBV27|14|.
CASSWDWNTGELFF
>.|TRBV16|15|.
CASSDEANNNSPLHF
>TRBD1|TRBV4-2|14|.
CASSQPGTGDGYTF
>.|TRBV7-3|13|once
CASSPQPTDTQYF
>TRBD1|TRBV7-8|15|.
CASSLAGQGPGGYTF
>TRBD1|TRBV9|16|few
CASSPRTGRSYNEQFF
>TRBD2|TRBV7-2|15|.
CASSPPLAGINEQFF
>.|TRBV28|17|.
CASSFPPRTLGNSPLHF
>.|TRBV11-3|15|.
CASSQGGQGGDTQYF
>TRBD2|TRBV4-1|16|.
CASSQSPGLARDEQFF
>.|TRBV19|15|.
CASSIWMEVNQPQHF
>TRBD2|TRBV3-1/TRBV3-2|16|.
CASSQDLASGSRWQYF
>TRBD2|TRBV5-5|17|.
CASSPRGAGEAYNEQFF
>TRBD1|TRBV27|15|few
CASSFGTGGNQPQHF
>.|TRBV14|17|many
CASSQDSGYRRTDTQYF
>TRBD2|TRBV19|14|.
CASSSGLLQETQYF
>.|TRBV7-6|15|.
CASSFSVTRNTEAFF
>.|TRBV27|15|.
CASSSGLDDTGELFF
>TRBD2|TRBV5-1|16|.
CASSPGGLAQQYEQYF
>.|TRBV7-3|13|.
CASSPRAAGELFF
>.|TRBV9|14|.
CASSPHYDNQPQHF
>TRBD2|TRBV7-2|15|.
CASSSSGLNTGELFF
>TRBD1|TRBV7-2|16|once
CASSIITGGSRNEQYF
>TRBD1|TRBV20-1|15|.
CSASTQGAGNSPLHF
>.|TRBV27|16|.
CASRREAQGTNQPQHF
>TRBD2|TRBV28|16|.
CASTSPSGRSTDTQYF
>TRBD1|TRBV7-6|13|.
CASSLDRGNEQFF
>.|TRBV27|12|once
CASSFGGGEQFF
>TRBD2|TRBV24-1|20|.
CATSDPPGRRRAGGLNTQYF
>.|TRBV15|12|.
CATSVGDGELFF
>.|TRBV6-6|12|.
CASSTGEVKLFF
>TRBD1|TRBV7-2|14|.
CASSTRQGGTEAFF
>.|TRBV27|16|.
CASSPGLQPSTDTQYF
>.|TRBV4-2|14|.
CASSQVGQGGKLFF
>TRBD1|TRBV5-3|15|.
CARSFKGASNYGYTF
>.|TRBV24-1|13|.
CATRQGGHNEQFF
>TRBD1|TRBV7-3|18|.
CASSRQGSTNGPYNEQFF
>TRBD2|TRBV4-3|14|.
CASSRGLAVNEQFF
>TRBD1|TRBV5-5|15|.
CASSPTGAKDGELFF
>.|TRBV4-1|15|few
CASSQEVSGSGELFF
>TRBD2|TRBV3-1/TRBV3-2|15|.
CASSHSPGLTETQYF
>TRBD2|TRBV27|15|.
CASRDTGLASSEQYF
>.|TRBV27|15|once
CASSLLGLAKNIQYF
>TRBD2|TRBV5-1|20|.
CASSRNPGTSGVFTQETQYF
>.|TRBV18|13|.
CASSPLLGEKLFF
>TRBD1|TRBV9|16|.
CASSVVGQGAIYGYTF